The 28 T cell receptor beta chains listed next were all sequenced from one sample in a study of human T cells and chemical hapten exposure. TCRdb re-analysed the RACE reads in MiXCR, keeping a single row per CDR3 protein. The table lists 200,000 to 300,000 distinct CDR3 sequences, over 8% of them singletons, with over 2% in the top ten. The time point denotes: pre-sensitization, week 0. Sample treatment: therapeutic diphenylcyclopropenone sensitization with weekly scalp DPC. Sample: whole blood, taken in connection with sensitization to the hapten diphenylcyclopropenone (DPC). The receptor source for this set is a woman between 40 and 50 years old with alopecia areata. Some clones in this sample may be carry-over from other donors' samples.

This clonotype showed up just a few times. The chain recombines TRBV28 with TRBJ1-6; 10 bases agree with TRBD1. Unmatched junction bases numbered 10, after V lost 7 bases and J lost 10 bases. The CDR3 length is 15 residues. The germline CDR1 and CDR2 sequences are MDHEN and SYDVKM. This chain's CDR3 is CASILSGQGNSPLHF. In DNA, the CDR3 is TGTGCCAGCATTCTATCGGGACAGGGGAACTCACCCCTCCACTTT. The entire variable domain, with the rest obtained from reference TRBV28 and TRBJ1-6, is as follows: DVKVTQSSRYLVKRTGEKVFLECVQDMDHENMFWYRQDPGLGLRLIYFSYDVKMKEKGDIPEGYSVSREKKERFSLILESASTNQTSMYLCASILSGQGNSPLHFGNGTRLTVT.

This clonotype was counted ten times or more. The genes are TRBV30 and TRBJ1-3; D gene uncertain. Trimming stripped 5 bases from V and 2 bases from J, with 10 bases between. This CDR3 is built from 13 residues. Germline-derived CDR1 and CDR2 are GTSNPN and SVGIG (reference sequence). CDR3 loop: CAWGNIPGNTIYF. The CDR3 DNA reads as TGTGCCTGGGGTAATATTCCTGGAAACACCATATATTTT.

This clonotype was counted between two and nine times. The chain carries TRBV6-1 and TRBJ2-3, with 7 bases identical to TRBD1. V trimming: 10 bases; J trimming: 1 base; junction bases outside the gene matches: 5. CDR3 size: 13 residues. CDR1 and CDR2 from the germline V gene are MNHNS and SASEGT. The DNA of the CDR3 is TGTGCCAACCGGGACAGAGGCACAGATACGCAGTATTTT. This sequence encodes CANRDRGTDTQYF.

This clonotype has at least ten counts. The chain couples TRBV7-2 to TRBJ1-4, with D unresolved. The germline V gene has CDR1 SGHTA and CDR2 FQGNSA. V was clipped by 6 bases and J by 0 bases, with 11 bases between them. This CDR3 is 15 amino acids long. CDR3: CASSSGDTTNEKLFF. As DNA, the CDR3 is TGTGCCAGCAGTTCTGGGGATACAACTAATGAAAAACTGTTTTTT.

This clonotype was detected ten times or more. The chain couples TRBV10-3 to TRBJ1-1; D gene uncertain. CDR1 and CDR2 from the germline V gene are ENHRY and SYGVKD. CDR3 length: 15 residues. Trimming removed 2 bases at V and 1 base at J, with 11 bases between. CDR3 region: CAISEAASTNTEAFF. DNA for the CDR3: TGTGCCATCAGTGAGGCGGCATCCACGAACACTGAAGCTTTCTTT.

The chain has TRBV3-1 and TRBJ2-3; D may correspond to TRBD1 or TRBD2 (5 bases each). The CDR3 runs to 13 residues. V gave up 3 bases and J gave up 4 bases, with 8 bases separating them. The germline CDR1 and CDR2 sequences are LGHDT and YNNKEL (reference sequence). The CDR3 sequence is CASSQRGADTQYF. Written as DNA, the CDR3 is TGTGCCAGCAGCCAGAGGGGCGCAGATACGCAGTATTTT.

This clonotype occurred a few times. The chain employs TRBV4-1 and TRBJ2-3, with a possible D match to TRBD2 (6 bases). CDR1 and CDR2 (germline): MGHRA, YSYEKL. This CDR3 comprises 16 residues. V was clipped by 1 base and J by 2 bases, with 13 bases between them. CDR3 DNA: TGCGCCAGCAGCCAAGGGGATGCGCGGGACACAGATACGCAGTATTTT. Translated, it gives CASSQGDARDTDTQYF.

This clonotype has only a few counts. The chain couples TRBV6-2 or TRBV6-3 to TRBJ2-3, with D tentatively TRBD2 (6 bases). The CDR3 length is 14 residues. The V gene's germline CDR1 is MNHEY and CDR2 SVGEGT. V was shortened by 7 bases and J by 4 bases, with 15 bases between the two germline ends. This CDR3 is CASTLRLGPDTQYF. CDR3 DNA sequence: TGTGCCAGCACCTTACGACTAGGTCCAGATACGCAGTATTTT.

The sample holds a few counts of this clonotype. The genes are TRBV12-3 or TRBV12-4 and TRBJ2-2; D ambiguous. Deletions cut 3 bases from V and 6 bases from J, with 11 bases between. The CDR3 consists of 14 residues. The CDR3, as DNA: TGTGCCAGCAGTTTCGGACCTGCGGCCGGGGAGCTGTTTTTT. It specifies CASSFGPAAGELFF.

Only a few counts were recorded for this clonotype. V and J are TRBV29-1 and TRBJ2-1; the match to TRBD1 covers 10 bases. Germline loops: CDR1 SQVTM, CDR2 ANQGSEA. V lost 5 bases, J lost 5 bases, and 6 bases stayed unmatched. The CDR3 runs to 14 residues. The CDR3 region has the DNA TGCAGCGTTCGGGACAGGGGATTCGACAATGAGCAGTTCTTC. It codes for CSVRDRGFDNEQFF.

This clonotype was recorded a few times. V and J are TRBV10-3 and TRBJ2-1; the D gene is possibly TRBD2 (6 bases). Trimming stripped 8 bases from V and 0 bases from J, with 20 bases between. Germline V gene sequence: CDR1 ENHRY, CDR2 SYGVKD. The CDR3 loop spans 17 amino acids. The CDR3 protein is CAIGGGRALSSYNEQFF. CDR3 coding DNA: TGTGCCATCGGGGGAGGCAGGGCGCTGAGCTCCTACAATGAGCAGTTCTTC.

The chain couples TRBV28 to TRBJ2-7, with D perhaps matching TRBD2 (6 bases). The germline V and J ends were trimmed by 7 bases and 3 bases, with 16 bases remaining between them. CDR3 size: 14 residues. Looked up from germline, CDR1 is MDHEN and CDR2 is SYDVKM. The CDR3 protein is CASTWGLQNYEQYF. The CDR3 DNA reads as TGTGCCAGCACATGGGGACTGCAAAACTACGAGCAGTACTTC.

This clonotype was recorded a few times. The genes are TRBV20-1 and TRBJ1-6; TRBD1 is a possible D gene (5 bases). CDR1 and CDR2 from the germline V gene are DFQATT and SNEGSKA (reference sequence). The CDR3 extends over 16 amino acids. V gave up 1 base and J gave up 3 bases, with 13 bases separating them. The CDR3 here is CSARGGGANYNSPLHF. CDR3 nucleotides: TGCAGTGCTAGAGGGGGAGGGGCAAACTATAATTCACCCCTCCACTTT.

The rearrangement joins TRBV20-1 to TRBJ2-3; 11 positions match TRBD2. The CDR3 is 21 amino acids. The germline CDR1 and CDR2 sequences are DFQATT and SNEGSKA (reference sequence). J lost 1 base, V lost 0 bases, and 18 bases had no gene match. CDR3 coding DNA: TGCAGTGCTAGAGACTCCTTTGGGACTAGCGGCCCATCATCTCGCACAGATACGCAGTATTTT. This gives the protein CSARDSFGTSGPSSRTDTQYF.

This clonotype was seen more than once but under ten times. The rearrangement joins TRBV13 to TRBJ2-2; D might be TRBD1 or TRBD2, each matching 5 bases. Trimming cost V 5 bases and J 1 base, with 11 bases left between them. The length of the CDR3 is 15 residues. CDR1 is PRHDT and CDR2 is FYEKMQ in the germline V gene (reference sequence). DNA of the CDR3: TGTGCCAGCAGCACCCCGGGACGGAACACCGGGGAGCTGTTTTTT. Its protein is CASSTPGRNTGELFF. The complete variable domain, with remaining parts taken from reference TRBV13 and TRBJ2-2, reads AAGVIQSPRHLIKEKRETATLKCYPIPRHDTVYWYQQGPGQDPQFLISFYEKMQSDKGSIPDRFSAQQFSDYHSELNMSSLELGDSALYFCASSTPGRNTGELFFGEGSRLTVL.

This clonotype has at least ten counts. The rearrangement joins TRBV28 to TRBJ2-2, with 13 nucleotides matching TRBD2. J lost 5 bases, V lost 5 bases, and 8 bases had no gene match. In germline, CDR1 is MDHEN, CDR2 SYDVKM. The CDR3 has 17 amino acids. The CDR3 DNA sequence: TGTGCCAGCAGTCTGGGACTAGCGGGAACATATACCGGGGAGCTGTTTTTT. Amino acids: CASSLGLAGTYTGELFF.

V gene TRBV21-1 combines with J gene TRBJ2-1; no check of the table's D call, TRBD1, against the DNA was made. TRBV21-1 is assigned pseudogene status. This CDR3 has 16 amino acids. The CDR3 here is CASSNSGTEINNEQFF. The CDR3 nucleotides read TGTGCCAGCAGCAACTCCGGGACAGAAATAAACAATGAGCAGTTCTTC.

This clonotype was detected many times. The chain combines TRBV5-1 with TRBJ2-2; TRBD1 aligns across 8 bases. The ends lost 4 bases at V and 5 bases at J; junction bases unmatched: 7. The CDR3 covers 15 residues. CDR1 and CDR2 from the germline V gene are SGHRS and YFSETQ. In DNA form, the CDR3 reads TGCGCCAGCAGCCTAAGGACAGGGTCGACCGGGGAGCTGTTTTTT. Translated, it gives CASSLRTGSTGELFF. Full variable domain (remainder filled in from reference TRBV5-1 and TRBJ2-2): KAGVTQTPRYLIKTRGQQVTLSCSPISGHRSVSWYQQTPGQGLQFLFEYFSETQRNKGNFPGRFSGRQFSNSRSEMNVSTLELGDSALYLCASSLRTGSTGELFFGEGSRLTVL.

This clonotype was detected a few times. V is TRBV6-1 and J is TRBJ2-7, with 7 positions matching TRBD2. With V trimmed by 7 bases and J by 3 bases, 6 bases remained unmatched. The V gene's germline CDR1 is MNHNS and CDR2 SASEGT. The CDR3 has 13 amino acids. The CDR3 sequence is CASTGLEDYEQYF. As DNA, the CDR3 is TGTGCCAGCACCGGACTAGAAGACTACGAGCAGTACTTC.

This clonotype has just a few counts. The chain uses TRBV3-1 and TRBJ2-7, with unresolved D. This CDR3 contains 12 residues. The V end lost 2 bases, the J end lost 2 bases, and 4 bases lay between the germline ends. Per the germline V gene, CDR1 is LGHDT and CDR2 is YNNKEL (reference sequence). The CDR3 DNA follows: TGTGCCAGCAGCCAACTTACCTACGAGCAGTACTTC. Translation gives CASSQLTYEQYF.

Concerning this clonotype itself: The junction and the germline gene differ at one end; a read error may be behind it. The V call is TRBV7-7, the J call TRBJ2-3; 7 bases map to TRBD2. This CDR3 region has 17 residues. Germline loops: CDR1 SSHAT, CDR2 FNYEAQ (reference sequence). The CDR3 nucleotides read TGTGCTAGCAGCTTATACCCCCCGGGGGGTCACACAGATACGCAGTATTTT. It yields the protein CASSLYPPGGHTDTQYF.

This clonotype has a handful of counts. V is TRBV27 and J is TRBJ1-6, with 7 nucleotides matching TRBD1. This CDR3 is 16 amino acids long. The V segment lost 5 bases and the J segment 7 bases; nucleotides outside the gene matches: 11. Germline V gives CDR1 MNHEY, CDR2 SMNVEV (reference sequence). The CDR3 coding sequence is TGTGCCAGCAGTAACCTAGGGACAGTGGTGAATTCACCCCTCCACTTT. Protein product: CASSNLGTVVNSPLHF.

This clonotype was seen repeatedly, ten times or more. The CDR3 DNA is TGTGCCAGCAGCTTAGAAGGCAACTTCAACTATGGCTACACCTTC. Translation: CASSLEGNFNYGYTF. The rearrangement uses TRBV7-2 and TRBJ1-2; D is ambiguous. Germline CDR1 and CDR2: SGHTA and FQGNSA. This CDR3 contains 15 residues. V lost 1 base, J lost 2 bases, and 11 bases lay in between.

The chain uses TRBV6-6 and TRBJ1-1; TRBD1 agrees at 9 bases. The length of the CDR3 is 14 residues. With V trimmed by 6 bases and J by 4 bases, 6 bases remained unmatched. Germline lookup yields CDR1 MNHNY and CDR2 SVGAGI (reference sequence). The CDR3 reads CASRPQGAVTEAFF. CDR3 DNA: TGTGCCAGCAGGCCACAGGGGGCGGTCACTGAAGCTTTCTTT.

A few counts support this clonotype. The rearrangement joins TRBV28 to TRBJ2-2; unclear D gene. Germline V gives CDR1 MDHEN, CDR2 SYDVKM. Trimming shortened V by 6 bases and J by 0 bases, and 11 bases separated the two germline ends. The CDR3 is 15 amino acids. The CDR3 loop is CASSYAGANTGELFF. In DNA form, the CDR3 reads TGTGCCAGCAGCTACGCCGGCGCGAACACCGGGGAGCTGTTTTTT.

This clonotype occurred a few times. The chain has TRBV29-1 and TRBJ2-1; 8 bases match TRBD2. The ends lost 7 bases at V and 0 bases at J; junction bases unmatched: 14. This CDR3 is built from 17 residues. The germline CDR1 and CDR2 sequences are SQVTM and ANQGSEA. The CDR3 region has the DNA TGCAGCGCCCTAAGACTAGCGCGTTATAGCTCCTACAATGAGCAGTTCTTC. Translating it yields CSALRLARYSSYNEQFF.

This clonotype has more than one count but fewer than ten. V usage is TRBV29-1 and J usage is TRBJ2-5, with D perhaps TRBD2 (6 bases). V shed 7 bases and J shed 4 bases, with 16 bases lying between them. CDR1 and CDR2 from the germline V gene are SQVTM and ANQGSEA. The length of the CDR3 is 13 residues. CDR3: CSATGDSRETQYF. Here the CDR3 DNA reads TGCAGCGCGACCGGGGACTCACGAGAGACCCAGTACTTC.

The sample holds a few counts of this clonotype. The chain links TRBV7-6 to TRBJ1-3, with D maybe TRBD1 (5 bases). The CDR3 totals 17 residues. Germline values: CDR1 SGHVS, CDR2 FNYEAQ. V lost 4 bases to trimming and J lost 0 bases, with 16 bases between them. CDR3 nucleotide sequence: TGTGCCAGCAGCTGGACATCAGGGAGCCCCTCTGGAAACACCATATATTTT. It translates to CASSWTSGSPSGNTIYF.